The next 8 T cell receptor beta chains were all read from a single sample in a study of blood T cells in healthy people across ages. The authors ran a second PCR of about 6 to 11 cycles using a sample-barcoded 5' primer and a J-beta primer mix. TCRdb re-called the 5' RACE reads with MiXCR, one entry per CDR3 protein. The repertoire consists of around 820,000 distinct CDR3 sequences, with approximately 25% occurring once and the leading ten covering approximately 4%. These data also formed part of another study, on T cells of mothers and their children.

Sequencing was carried out using blood. These receptors were collected from a boy aged 10-17 years in good health.

The rearrangement uses TRBV29-1 and TRBJ2-5; 8 positions agree with TRBD1. Germline V gene sequence: CDR1 SQVTM, CDR2 ANQGSEA. V shed 3 bases and J 7 bases; nucleotides not matched to a gene: 7. This CDR3 comprises 13 residues. CDR3 amino acids: CSVDSQGAPTQYF. CDR3 DNA sequence: TGCAGCGTTGATTCTCAGGGGGCCCCGACCCAGTACTTC.

This clonotype was detected a few times. The J gene is TRBJ2-3, the V gene TRBV10-3; 8 bases map to TRBD2. J was trimmed by 4 bases and V by 6 bases; bases with no gene match: 0. Germline assignment: CDR1 ENHRY and CDR2 SYGVKD. The CDR3 sequence is 12 residues long. CDR3 bases: TGTGCCATCAGAGCGGGGGCAGATACGCAGTATTTT. Its protein is CAIRAGADTQYF.

This sequence joins TRBV7-2 and TRBJ1-4; 7 positions match TRBD1. The CDR3 consists of 14 residues. The V gene end was trimmed by 5 bases and the J gene end by 6 bases; junction bases not matched to a gene: 6. The germline gives CDR1 SGHTA, CDR2 FQGNSA. The chain's CDR3 is CASSVNRGHEKLFF. In DNA form, the CDR3 reads TGTGCCAGCAGCGTAAACAGGGGACATGAAAAACTGTTTTTT.

This clonotype has only a few counts. This chain joins TRBV18 and TRBJ1-4, with a tentative D call TRBD1 (5 bases). Germline V gene sequence: CDR1 KGHSH, CDR2 LQKENI. The CDR3 has 16 amino acids. V was pared by 2 bases and J by 0 bases, with 10 bases between. DNA for the CDR3: TGTGCCAGCTCACCAGGGGACGGCCCAACTAATGAAAAACTGTTTTTT. Its protein is CASSPGDGPTNEKLFF.

The rearrangement links TRBV20-1 to TRBJ2-7; 10 bases are a match to TRBD2. CDR1 and CDR2 (germline): DFQATT, SNEGSKA (reference sequence). The CDR3 sequence is 13 residues long. Trimming at V came to 6 bases and at J to 6 bases, leaving 8 bases not matched to a gene. The CDR3: CSAGTSDTCEQYV. Written as DNA, the CDR3 is TGCAGTGCGGGGACTAGCGATACCTGCGAGCAGTACGTC.

The CDR3 spells CAISESDGYEQYF. CDR3 in DNA: TGTGCCATCAGTGAGTCGGACGGCTACGAGCAGTACTTC. J is TRBJ2-5 and V is TRBV10-3; D gene uncertain. The J call could be wrong; TRBJ2-7 is a better fit for the DNA end. The germline CDR1 and CDR2 sequences are ENHRY and SYGVKD. The CDR3 length is 13 residues.

This clonotype was picked up a small number of times. V gene TRBV10-3 combines with J gene TRBJ2-7, with D unresolved. The CDR3 consists of 12 residues. With 2 bases removed from V and 2 bases from J, the gap between germline ends came to 4 bases. Germline V gene lookup returns CDR1 ENHRY and CDR2 SYGVKD. The CDR3 is CAISEVAYEQYF. As DNA, the CDR3 is TGTGCCATCAGTGAGGTGGCCTACGAGCAGTACTTC.

The chain uses TRBV5-1 and TRBJ1-2, with 8 bases lining up with TRBD1. Germline V gene lookup returns CDR1 SGHRS and CDR2 YFSETQ. The ends lost 5 bases at V and 9 bases at J; junction bases unmatched: 12. CDR3 length equals 14 residues. CDR3 DNA sequence: TGCGCCAGCAGGAAGGGGCAGGGGGCAAGTTGCTACACCTTC. Amino acids: CASRKGQGASCYTF.